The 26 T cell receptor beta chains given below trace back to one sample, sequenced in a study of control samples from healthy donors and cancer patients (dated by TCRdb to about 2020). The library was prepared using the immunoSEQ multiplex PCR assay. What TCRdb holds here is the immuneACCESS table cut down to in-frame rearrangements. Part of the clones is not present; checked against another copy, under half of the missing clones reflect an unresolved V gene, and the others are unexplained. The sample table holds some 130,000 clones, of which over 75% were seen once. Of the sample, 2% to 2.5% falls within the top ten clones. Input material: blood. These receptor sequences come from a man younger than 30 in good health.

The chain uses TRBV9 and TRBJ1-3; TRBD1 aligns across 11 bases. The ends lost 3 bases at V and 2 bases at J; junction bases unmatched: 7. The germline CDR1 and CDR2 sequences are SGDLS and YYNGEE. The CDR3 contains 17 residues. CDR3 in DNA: TGTGCCAGCAGCGGGACAGGGGGCGGTTTAGCTGGAAACACCATATATTTT. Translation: CASSGTGGGLAGNTIYF. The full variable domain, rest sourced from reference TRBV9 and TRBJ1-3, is DSGVTQTPKHLITATGQRVTLRCSPRSGDLSVYWYQQSLDQGLQFLIQYYNGEERAKGNILERFSAQQFPDLHSELNLSSLELGDSALYFCASSGTGGGLAGNTIYFGEGSWLTVV.

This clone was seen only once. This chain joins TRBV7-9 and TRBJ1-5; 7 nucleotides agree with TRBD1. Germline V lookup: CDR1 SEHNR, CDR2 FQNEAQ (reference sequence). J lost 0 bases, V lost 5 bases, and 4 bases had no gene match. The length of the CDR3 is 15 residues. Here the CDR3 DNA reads TGTGCCAGCAGCAAGACAGGGAATAGCAATCAGCCCCAGCATTTT. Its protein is CASSKTGNSNQPQHF.

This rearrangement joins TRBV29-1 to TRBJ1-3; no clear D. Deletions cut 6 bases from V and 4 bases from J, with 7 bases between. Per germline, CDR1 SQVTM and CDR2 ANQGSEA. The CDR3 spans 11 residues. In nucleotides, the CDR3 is TGCAGCGTGGCCCTCGGAAACACCATATATTTT. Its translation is CSVALGNTIYF.

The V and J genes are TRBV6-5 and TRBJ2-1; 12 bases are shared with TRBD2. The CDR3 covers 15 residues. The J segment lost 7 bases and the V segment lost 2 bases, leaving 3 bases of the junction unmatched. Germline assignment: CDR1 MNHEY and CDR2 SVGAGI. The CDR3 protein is CASSYGLAGGNEQFF. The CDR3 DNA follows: TGTGCCAGCAGTTACGGCCTAGCGGGAGGGAATGAGCAGTTCTTC.

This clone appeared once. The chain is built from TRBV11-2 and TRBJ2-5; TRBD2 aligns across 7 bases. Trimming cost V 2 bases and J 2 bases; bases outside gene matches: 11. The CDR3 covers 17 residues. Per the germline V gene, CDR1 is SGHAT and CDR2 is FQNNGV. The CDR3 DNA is TGTGCCAGCAGCTTAAAGGTGGGACTACGATGGCAAGAGACCCAGTACTTC. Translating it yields CASSLKVGLRWQETQYF.

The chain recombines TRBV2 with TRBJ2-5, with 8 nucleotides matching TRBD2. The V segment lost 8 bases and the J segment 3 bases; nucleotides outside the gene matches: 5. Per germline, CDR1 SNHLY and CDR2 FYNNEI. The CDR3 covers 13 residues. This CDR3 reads CASAIAGKETQYF. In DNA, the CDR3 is TGTGCCAGCGCCATAGCGGGGAAAGAGACCCAGTACTTC.

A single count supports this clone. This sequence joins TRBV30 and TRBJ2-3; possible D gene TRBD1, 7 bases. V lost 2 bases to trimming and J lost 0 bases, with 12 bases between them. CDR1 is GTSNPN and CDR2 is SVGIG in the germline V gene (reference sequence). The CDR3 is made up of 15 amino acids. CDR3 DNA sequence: TGTGCCTGGAGTCGGAGGGGGCTGAGCACAGATACGCAGTATTTT. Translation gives CAWSRRGLSTDTQYF.

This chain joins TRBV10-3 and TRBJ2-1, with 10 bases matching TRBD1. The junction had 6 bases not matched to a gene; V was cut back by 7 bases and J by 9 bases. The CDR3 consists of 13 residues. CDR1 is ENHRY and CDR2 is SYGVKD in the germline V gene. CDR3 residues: CAIKGQGGSEQFF. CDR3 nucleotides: TGTGCCATCAAAGGACAGGGGGGTAGTGAGCAGTTCTTC.

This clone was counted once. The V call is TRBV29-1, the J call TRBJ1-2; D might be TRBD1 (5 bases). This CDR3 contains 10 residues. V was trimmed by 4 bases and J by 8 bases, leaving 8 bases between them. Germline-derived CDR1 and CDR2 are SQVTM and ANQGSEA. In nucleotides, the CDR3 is TGCAGCGTTGGGGGCGCGGGCTACACCTTC. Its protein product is CSVGGAGYTF.

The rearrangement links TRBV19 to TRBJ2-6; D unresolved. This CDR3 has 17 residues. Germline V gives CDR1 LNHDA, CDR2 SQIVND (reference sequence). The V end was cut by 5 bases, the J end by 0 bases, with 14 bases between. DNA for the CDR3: TGTGCCAGTAGTGCCCAAAACAGAGTCTCTGGGGCCAACGTCCTGACTTTC. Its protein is CASSAQNRVSGANVLTF. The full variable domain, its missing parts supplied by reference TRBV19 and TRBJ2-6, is DGGITQSPKYLFRKEGQNVTLSCEQNLNHDAMYWYRQDPGQGLRLIYYSQIVNDFQKGDIAEGYSVSREKKESFPLTVTSAQKNPTAFYLCASSAQNRVSGANVLTFGAGSRLTVL.

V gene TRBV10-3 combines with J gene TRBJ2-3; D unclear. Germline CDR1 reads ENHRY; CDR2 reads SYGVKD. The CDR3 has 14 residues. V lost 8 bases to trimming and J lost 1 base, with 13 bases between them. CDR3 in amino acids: CAIAGPGGTDTQYF. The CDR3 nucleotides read TGTGCCATCGCCGGCCCAGGCGGCACAGATACGCAGTATTTT.

The CDR3 region is CASSAQWTGYTF. The CDR3 coding sequence is TGTGCCAGCAGCGCTCAGTGGACGGGCTACACCTTC. The J gene is TRBJ1-2, the V gene TRBV9; D is unresolved. With 3 bases removed from V and 8 bases from J, the gap between germline ends came to 11 bases. Germline V gene lookup returns CDR1 SGDLS and CDR2 YYNGEE. This CDR3 is built from 12 residues.

CDR3: CASSSNRGEPQHF. CDR3 DNA: TGTGCCAGCAGCTCTAACAGGGGGGAGCCCCAGCATTTT. The rearrangement links TRBV7-2 to TRBJ1-5; 8 bases align to TRBD1. The germline gives CDR1 SGHTA, CDR2 FQGNSA. The CDR3 length is 13 residues. V lost 4 bases, J lost 8 bases, and 4 bases stayed unmatched. Complete variable domain (other parts from reference TRBV7-2 and TRBJ1-5): GAGVSQSPSNKVTEKGKDVELRCDPISGHTALYWYRQSLGQGLEFLIYFQGNSAPDKSGLPSDRFSAERTGGSVSTLTIQRTQQEDSAVYLCASSSNRGEPQHFGDGTRLSIL.

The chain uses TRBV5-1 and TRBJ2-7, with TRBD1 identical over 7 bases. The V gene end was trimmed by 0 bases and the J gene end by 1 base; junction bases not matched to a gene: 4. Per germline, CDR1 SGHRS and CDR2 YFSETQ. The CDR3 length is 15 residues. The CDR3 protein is CASSLGQGPSYEQYF. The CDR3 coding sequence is TGCGCCAGCAGCTTGGGACAGGGCCCGTCCTACGAGCAGTACTTC.

Here the CDR3 DNA reads TGTGCCAGCAGTGTTCGCAACCCGAACACTGAAGCTTTCTTT. This gives the protein CASSVRNPNTEAFF. The chain couples TRBV25-1 to TRBJ1-1, with D unclear. The germline V gene encodes CDR1 MGHDK and CDR2 SYGVNS. Trimming took off 4 bases at V and 1 base at J, with 10 bases between the two ends. The CDR3 is made up of 14 amino acids.

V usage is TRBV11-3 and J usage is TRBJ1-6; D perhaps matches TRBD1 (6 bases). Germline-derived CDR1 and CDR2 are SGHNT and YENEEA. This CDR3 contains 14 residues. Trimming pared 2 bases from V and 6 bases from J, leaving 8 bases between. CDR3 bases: TGTGCCAGCAGCTTACAACAGGGTAATTCACCCCTCCACTTT. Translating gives CASSLQQGNSPLHF.

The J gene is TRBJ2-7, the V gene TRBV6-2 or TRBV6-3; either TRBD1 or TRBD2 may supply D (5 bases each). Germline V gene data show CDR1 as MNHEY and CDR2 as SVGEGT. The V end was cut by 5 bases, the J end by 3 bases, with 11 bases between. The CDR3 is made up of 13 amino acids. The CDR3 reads CASSPEGRYEQYF. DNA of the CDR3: TGTGCCAGCAGTCCCGAGGGGCGCTACGAGCAGTACTTC.

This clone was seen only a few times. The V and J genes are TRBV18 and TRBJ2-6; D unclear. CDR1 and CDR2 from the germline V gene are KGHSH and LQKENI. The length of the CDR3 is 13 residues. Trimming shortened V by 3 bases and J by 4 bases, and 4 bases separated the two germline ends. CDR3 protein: CASSPLGANVLTF. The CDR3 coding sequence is TGTGCCAGCTCACCTCTGGGGGCCAACGTCCTGACTTTC. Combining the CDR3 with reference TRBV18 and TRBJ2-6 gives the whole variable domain NAGVMQNPRHLVRRRGQEARLRCSPMKGHSHVYWYRQLPEEGLKFMVYLQKENIIDESGMPKERFSAEFPKEGPSILRIQQVVRGDSAAYFCASSPLGANVLTFGAGSRLTVL.

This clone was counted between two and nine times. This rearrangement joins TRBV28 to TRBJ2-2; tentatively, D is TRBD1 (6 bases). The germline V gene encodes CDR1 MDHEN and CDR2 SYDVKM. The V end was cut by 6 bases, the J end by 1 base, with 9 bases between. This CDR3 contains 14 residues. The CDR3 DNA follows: TGTGCCAGCAGGCTAGGGGGGAACACCGGGGAGCTGTTTTTT. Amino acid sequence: CASRLGGNTGELFF.

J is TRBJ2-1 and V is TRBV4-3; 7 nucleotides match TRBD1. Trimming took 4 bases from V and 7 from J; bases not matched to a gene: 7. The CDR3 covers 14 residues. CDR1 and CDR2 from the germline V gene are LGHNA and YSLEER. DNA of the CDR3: TGCGCCAGCAGCCCTCGGACAGGTTGGAATGAGCAGTTCTTC. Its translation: CASSPRTGWNEQFF.

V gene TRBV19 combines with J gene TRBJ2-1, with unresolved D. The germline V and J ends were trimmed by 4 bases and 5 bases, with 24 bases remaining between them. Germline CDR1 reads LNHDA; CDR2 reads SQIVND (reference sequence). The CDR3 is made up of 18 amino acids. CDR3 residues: CASSKDPSVFRQHNEQFF. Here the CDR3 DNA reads TGTGCCAGTAGTAAGGACCCCTCGGTTTTTCGCCAGCACAATGAGCAGTTCTTC.

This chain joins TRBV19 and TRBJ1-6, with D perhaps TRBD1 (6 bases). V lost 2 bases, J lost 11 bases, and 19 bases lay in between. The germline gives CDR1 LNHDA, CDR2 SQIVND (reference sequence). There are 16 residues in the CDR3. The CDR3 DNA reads TGTGCCAGTAGTATAATCAGGAGGGGGATTCAGACACCCCTCCACTTT. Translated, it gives CASSIIRRGIQTPLHF.

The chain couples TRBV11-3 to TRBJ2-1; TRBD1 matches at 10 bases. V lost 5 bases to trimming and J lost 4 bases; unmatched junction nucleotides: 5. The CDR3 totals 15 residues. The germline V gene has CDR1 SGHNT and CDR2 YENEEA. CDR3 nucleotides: TGTGCCAGCAGCCCCCGGACAGGGGGATACAATGAGCAGTTCTTC. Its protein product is CASSPRTGGYNEQFF.

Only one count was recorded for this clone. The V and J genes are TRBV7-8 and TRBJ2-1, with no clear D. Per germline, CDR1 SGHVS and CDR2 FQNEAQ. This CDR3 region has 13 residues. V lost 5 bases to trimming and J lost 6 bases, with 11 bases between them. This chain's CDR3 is CASSLHLGNEQFF. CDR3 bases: TGTGCCAGCAGCCTACACTTAGGCAATGAGCAGTTCTTC.

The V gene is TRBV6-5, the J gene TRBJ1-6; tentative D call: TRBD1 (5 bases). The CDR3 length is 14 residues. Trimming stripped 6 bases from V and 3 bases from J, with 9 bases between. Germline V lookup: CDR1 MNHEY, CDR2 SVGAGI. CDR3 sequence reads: CASRPQGYNSPLHF. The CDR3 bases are TGTGCCAGCAGGCCCCAGGGCTATAATTCACCCCTCCACTTT.

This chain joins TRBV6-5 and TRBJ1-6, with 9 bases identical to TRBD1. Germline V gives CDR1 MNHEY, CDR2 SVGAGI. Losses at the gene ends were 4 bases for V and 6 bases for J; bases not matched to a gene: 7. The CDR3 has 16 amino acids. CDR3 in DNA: TGTGCCAGCAGTTCCTGGACAGGGGCAGGTAATTCACCCCTCCACTTT. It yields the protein CASSSWTGAGNSPLHF.